This T cell receptor beta chain was sequenced during a study of shared clonotypes between healthy human individuals. The V segment lost 1 base and the J segment 3 bases; nucleotides outside the gene matches: 14. The CDR3 covers 19 residues. The germline V gene has CDR1 SGHNT and CDR2 YENEEA. The study, taken as a whole, reports: Sampling included only blood; tissue repertoires likely differ.

The repertoire was sequenced with immunoSEQ multiplex PCR; TCRdb's copy has only in-frame clones and lacks some. The sample has some 2,400,000 clones, around 95% seen once. A remark on this clone: Antigen: not known.

The genes are TRBV11-3 and TRBJ2-3; 9 bases align to TRBD2. Sequencing was done on a sample of naive CD4+ T cells sorted from blood. Subset described: CD45RA+ positively selected. This TCR came from a man aged 18 to 29 in good health. The CDR3 sequence is CASSLGNELAGGRTDTQYF. The CDR3 bases are TGTGCCAGCAGCTTAGGCAATGAATTGGCGGGAGGGAGGACAGATACGCAGTATTTT.